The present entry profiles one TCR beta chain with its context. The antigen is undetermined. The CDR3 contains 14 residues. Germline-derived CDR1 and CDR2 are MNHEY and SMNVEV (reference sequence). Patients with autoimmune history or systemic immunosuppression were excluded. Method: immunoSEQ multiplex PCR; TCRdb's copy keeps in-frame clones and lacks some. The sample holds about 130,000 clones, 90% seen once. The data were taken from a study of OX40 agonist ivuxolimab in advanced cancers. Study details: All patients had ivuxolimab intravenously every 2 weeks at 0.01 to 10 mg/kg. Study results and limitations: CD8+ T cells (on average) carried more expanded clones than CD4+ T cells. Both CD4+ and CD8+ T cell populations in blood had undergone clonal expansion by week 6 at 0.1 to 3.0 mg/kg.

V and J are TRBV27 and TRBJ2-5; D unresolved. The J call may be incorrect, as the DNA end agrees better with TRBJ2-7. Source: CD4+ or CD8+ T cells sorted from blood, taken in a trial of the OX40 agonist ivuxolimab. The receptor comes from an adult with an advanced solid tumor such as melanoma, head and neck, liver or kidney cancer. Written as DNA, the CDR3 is TGTGCCAGCAGTTTATATACGGATTACTACGAGCAGTACTTC. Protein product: CASSLYTDYYEQYF.